A single sample gave rise to the 30 T cell receptor beta chains below, sequenced in a study of blood T cell repertoires in COVID-19. Assay used: immunoSEQ multiplex PCR; TCRdb lists only in-frame clones, some missing. The data contain 190,000 or so clones, about four fifths of them seen just once; the ten biggest clones take up 7% to 9%. Sequenced sample: PBMCs or T cells enriched from blood (not recorded which). All receptors derive from a man in his forties who had recovered from COVID-19.

The rearrangement uses TRBV5-1 and TRBJ1-1; D remains unclear. Trimming took off 0 bases at V and 0 bases at J, with 6 bases between the two ends. There are 14 residues in the CDR3. Germline loops: CDR1 SGHRS, CDR2 YFSETQ. For the CDR3, the DNA is TGCGCCAGCAGCTTGGAATCGGTGAACACTGAAGCTTTCTTT. It specifies CASSLESVNTEAFF.

The chain couples TRBV9 to TRBJ2-7; 9 bases are shared with TRBD2. The CDR3 covers 16 residues. Germline CDR1 reads SGDLS; CDR2 reads YYNGEE. The V segment lost 4 bases and the J segment 6 bases; nucleotides outside the gene matches: 14. Here the CDR3 DNA reads TGTGCCAGCAGCCCATGGCGGGGGGGCCCTGGCGGCGAGCAGTACTTC. The encoded protein is CASSPWRGGPGGEQYF.

The V gene is TRBV4-3, the J gene TRBJ1-1; 8 bases are shared with TRBD1. Germline lookup yields CDR1 LGHNA and CDR2 YSLEER. This CDR3 comprises 13 residues. V shed 0 bases and J 7 bases; nucleotides not matched to a gene: 1. CDR3 in amino acids: CASSQDRGHEAFF. The CDR3 nucleotides read TGCGCCAGCAGCCAAGACAGGGGGCATGAAGCTTTCTTT.

The rearrangement links TRBV5-1 to TRBJ1-2; 8 positions match TRBD1. The CDR3 contains 16 residues. Per the germline V gene, CDR1 is SGHRS and CDR2 is YFSETQ. V lost 3 bases and J lost 6; bases outside the gene matches: 13. The CDR3 spells CASSYGDTRGLDGYTF. The CDR3 DNA is TGCGCCAGCAGCTACGGGGACACCAGGGGGCTGGATGGCTACACCTTC.

The rearrangement uses TRBV4-1 and TRBJ1-1, with a weak D call TRBD1 (6 bases). The V gene lost 0 bases and the J gene lost 7 bases, with 15 bases spanning the gap. The CDR3 extends over 15 amino acids. Germline V gives CDR1 MGHRA, CDR2 YSYEKL. For the CDR3, the DNA is TGCGCCAGCAGCCAAGATGGGGCAGGGGATAGTGAAGCTTTCTTT. Residues: CASSQDGAGDSEAFF.

This rearrangement joins TRBV5-4 to TRBJ1-2; D may be TRBD1 (6 bases). The CDR3 covers 14 residues. Trimming stripped 0 bases from V and 7 bases from J, with 13 bases between. Germline V gene sequence: CDR1 SGHNT, CDR2 YYREEE (reference sequence). As DNA, the CDR3 is TGTGCCAGCAGCTTGGTGGCAGGGGTTGCTGGCTACACCTTC. It codes for CASSLVAGVAGYTF.

The rearrangement links TRBV10-3 to TRBJ2-2; 7 bases are a match to TRBD1. The CDR3 is 16 amino acids. The V and J ends lost 0 bases and 4 bases, in that order; junction bases with no gene match: 5. Germline V gives CDR1 ENHRY, CDR2 SYGVKD. CDR3 nucleotide sequence: TGTGCCATCAGTGAGTCACAGGGGAGCGGCACCGGGGAGCTGTTTTTT. It yields the protein CAISESQGSGTGELFF.

J is TRBJ1-1 and V is TRBV7-9; TRBD1 aligns across 8 bases. V shed 4 bases and J 4 bases; nucleotides not matched to a gene: 17. The germline V gene has CDR1 SEHNR and CDR2 FQNEAQ (reference sequence). The CDR3 totals 18 residues. CDR3 sequence: CASSSPRDRSRGSTEAFF. CDR3 bases: TGTGCCAGCAGCTCCCCCCGGGACAGGAGTCGGGGAAGCACTGAAGCTTTCTTT.

This rearrangement joins TRBV29-1 to TRBJ1-2; TRBD1 matches at 7 bases. This CDR3 has 12 amino acids. With 7 bases clipped from V and 4 bases from J, the junction kept 6 bases outside the gene matches. Germline CDR1 and CDR2: SQVTM and ANQGSEA. The CDR3 protein is CSGIGTAYGYTF. In nucleotides, the CDR3 is TGCAGCGGGATAGGGACAGCCTATGGCTACACCTTC. The full variable domain, in which reference TRBV29-1 and TRBJ1-2 provide the parts outside the CDR3, is SAVISQKPSRDICQRGTSLTIQCQVDSQVTMMFWYRQQPGQSLTLIATANQGSEATYESGFVIDKFPISRPNLTFSTLTVSNMSPEDSSIYLCSGIGTAYGYTFGSGTRLTVV.

The chain employs TRBV7-2 and TRBJ1-1; D gene unclear. The CDR3 length is 14 residues. Germline CDR1 reads SGHTA; CDR2 reads FQGNSA. Trimming shortened V by 5 bases and J by 3 bases, and 13 bases separated the two germline ends. DNA of the CDR3: TGTGCCAGCAGCCCAGCGTTTCGGTACACTGAAGCTTTCTTT. This sequence encodes CASSPAFRYTEAFF.

This clone was seen a single time. The CDR3 bases are TGTGCCACCAAAGACAGGCGAGGCAACACTGAAGCTTTCTTT. As protein: CATKDRRGNTEAFF. The chain employs TRBV10-3 and TRBJ1-1; D is possibly TRBD1 (6 bases). The CDR3 is 14 residues long. The V end lost 10 bases, the J end lost 2 bases, and 17 bases lay between the germline ends. The germline V gene has CDR1 ENHRY and CDR2 SYGVKD.

A single count supports this clone. The CDR3 is CASSVGAGGPQGGYTF. Here the CDR3 DNA reads TGTGCCAGCAGCGTAGGGGCAGGGGGCCCCCAGGGGGGCTACACCTTC. The V call is TRBV9, the J call TRBJ1-2; 8 bases are shared with TRBD1. The V segment lost 0 bases and the J segment 8 bases; nucleotides outside the gene matches: 12. CDR3 size: 16 residues. Germline CDR1 and CDR2: SGDLS and YYNGEE.

The chain links TRBV5-4 to TRBJ2-1, with 12 bases matching TRBD2. Looked up from germline, CDR1 is SGHNT and CDR2 is YYREEE (reference sequence). V shed 0 bases, J shed 4 bases, and the junction held 2 bases outside the gene matches. This CDR3 spans 16 amino acids. The CDR3 DNA follows: TGTGCCAGCAGCTTGGCTAGCGGGGGGGCTTACAATGAGCAGTTCTTC. As protein: CASSLASGGAYNEQFF.

The chain couples TRBV5-6 to TRBJ1-1; D gene uncertain. Germline CDR1 SGHDT, CDR2 YYEEEE. V dropped 4 bases and J dropped 0 bases, with 10 bases sitting between them. The CDR3 is made up of 14 amino acids. CDR3 region: CASSTYSMNTEAFF. In DNA, the CDR3 is TGTGCCAGCAGCACCTATTCGATGAACACTGAAGCTTTCTTT.

V gene TRBV7-2 combines with J gene TRBJ1-5; D perhaps matches TRBD1 (5 bases). Trimming stripped 5 bases from V and 0 bases from J, with 11 bases between. From germline, CDR1 is SGHTA and CDR2 FQGNSA. The CDR3 is made up of 15 amino acids. Here the CDR3 DNA reads TGTGCCAGCAGCCCAGGGTCGGGTAGCAATCAGCCCCAGCATTTT. Amino acid sequence: CASSPGSGSNQPQHF.

Worth noting for this clone: A read error may produce the germline difference seen at one junction end. The V call is TRBV5-8, the J call TRBJ2-7; possibly TRBD1 for D (6 bases). The length of the CDR3 is 12 residues. Germline V gene data show CDR1 as SGHTS and CDR2 as YDEGEE. In nucleotides, the CDR3 is TGTGCCAGCAGCATTGGACAGAAGACGCATTTGTTC. It yields the protein CASSIGQKTHLF. Variable domain in full (rest from reference TRBV5-8 and TRBJ2-7): EAGVTQSPTHLIKTRGQQATLRCSPISGHTSVYWYQQALGLGLQFLLWYDEGEERNRGNFPPRFSGRQFPNYSSELNVNALELEDSALYLCASSIGQKTHLFGPGTRLTVT.

V is TRBV27 and J is TRBJ1-2, with 7 bases aligning to TRBD1. The CDR3 is 14 amino acids. V was clipped by 5 bases and J by 3 bases; unmatched bases: 6. Germline CDR1 and CDR2: MNHEY and SMNVEV (reference sequence). The CDR3 is CASSQKQGYYGYTF. DNA for the CDR3: TGTGCCAGCAGTCAGAAACAGGGGTACTATGGCTACACCTTC.

The chain links TRBV7-9 to TRBJ1-1, with D maybe TRBD1 (5 bases). The CDR3 length is 13 residues. V was pared by 0 bases and J by 5 bases, with 7 bases between. Germline V gene sequence: CDR1 SEHNR, CDR2 FQNEAQ (reference sequence). The CDR3: CASSLASGTEAFF. The CDR3 DNA follows: TGTGCCAGCAGCTTAGCGTCAGGGACTGAAGCTTTCTTT. The full variable domain, in which reference TRBV7-9 and TRBJ1-1 provide the parts outside the CDR3, is DTGVSQNPRHKITKRGQNVTFRCDPISEHNRLYWYRQTLGQGPEFLTYFQNEAQLEKSRLLSDRFSAERPKGSFSTLEIQRTEQGDSAMYLCASSLASGTEAFFGQGTRLTVV.

V and J are TRBV6-6 and TRBJ1-1, with 7 bases lining up with TRBD1. V gave up 8 bases and J gave up 0 bases; unmatched junction bases: 12. From germline, CDR1 is MNHNY and CDR2 SVGAGI (reference sequence). This CDR3 has 16 amino acids. DNA of the CDR3: TGTGCCAGCGAACACGCCGGGACAGACATGAACACTGAAGCTTTCTTT. Protein: CASEHAGTDMNTEAFF.

This clone has a handful of counts. The chain employs TRBV4-2 and TRBJ1-6, with TRBD1 matching 7 bases. Losses at the gene ends were 2 bases for V and 7 bases for J; bases not matched to a gene: 5. The CDR3 is 15 residues long. Germline CDR1 LGHNA, CDR2 YNFKEQ. The CDR3 nucleotides are TGTGCCAGCAGCCAACCCGACAGGGAAAATTCACCCCTCCACTTT. This gives the protein CASSQPDRENSPLHF.

This chain links TRBV11-3 with TRBJ2-3; D gene ambiguous. Germline CDR1 is SGHNT and CDR2 is YENEEA. The CDR3 contains 13 residues. V was pared by 2 bases and J by 3 bases, with 6 bases between. CDR3 DNA sequence: TGTGCCAGCAGCTTAATCAGGACAGATACGCAGTATTTT. Amino acids: CASSLIRTDTQYF. The variable domain in full, with the rest retrieved from reference TRBV11-3 and TRBJ2-3, is EAGVVQSPRYKIIEKKQPVAFWCNPISGHNTLYWYLQNLGQGPELLIRYENEEAVDDSQLPKDRFSAERLKGVDSTLKIQPAELGDSAVYLCASSLIRTDTQYFGPGTRLTVL.

This rearrangement joins TRBV6-5 to TRBJ1-1, with TRBD1 matching 9 bases. Trimming removed 6 bases from V and 1 base from J; junction bases left unmatched: 6. The CDR3 is 15 residues long. Germline V gene lookup returns CDR1 MNHEY and CDR2 SVGAGI. The CDR3 nucleotides are TGTGCCAGCAGCGGGGGGGGACAGGGGAACACTGAAGCTTTCTTT. Translating it yields CASSGGGQGNTEAFF.

The rearrangement links TRBV10-3 to TRBJ2-5; maybe TRBD2 (6 bases). CDR1 is ENHRY, CDR2 SYGVKD, per germline. The CDR3 covers 15 residues. Trimming cost V 2 bases and J 0 bases, with 10 bases left between them. The CDR3 spells CAISEGERDQETQYF. CDR3 nucleotide sequence: TGTGCCATCAGTGAGGGGGAGCGGGACCAAGAGACCCAGTACTTC.

The rearrangement joins TRBV3-1 (or the pseudogene TRBV3-2) to TRBJ1-2; the D is unclear. The CDR3 length is 12 residues. V dropped 1 base and J dropped 8 bases, with 8 bases sitting between them. Germline CDR1 is LGHDT and CDR2 is YNNKEL (reference sequence). The CDR3 region is CASSQVGRGYTF. The CDR3 DNA is TGTGCCAGCAGCCAAGTGGGCAGGGGCTACACCTTC.

This sequence joins TRBV27 and TRBJ1-2, with TRBD1 identical over 11 bases. After removal of 4 bases from V and 9 bases from J, the junction contained 10 bases not matched to a gene. The germline V gene encodes CDR1 MNHEY and CDR2 SMNVEV (reference sequence). The CDR3 is 15 amino acids. The CDR3 coding sequence is TGTGCCAGCAGTTCAGCCGGGACAGGGGGTAGGAGCTACACCTTC. Amino acids: CASSSAGTGGRSYTF.

This clone was detected only once. CDR3 residues: CASRTTGLGTNYGYTF. The CDR3 DNA reads as TGTGCCAGCAGGACTACAGGGTTGGGGACTAACTATGGCTACACCTTC. V is TRBV2 and J is TRBJ1-2; tentative D call: TRBD1 (6 bases). V was cut by 6 bases and J by 0 bases, with 17 bases left in between. CDR1 SNHLY and CDR2 FYNNEI come from the germline V gene. CDR3 size: 16 residues.

The rearrangement links TRBV19 to TRBJ1-2; 8 bases match TRBD1. CDR1 and CDR2 (germline): LNHDA, SQIVND (reference sequence). The CDR3 is 13 residues long. The trim removed 5 bases at V and 7 bases at J, leaving 6 bases unmatched. CDR3 bases: TGTGCCAGTAGTGCCAGACAGGGGATTGGCTACACCTTC. Protein product: CASSARQGIGYTF.

The chain combines TRBV7-9 with TRBJ1-2; D possibly corresponds to TRBD1 (6 bases). The CDR3 loop spans 17 amino acids. Trimming took 5 bases from V and 0 from J, leaving 19 bases between them. Germline V gene data show CDR1 as SEHNR and CDR2 as FQNEAQ (reference sequence). The CDR3: CASSEAGQNSANYGYTF. The CDR3 region has the DNA TGTGCCAGCAGCGAAGCCGGACAGAATTCTGCTAACTATGGCTACACCTTC. Full variable domain (remainder filled in from reference TRBV7-9 and TRBJ1-2): DTGVSQNPRHKITKRGQNVTFRCDPISEHNRLYWYRQTLGQGPEFLTYFQNEAQLEKSRLLSDRFSAERPKGSFSTLEIQRTEQGDSAMYLCASSEAGQNSANYGYTFGSGTRLTVV.

The V call is TRBV29-1, the J call TRBJ2-2, with D possibly being TRBD2 (7 bases). The germline gives CDR1 SQVTM, CDR2 ANQGSEA. This CDR3 region has 15 residues. Trimming removed 6 bases at V and 1 base at J, with 15 bases between. For the CDR3, the DNA is TGCAGCGTCCCGGGCGGGGGCCTGAACACCGGGGAGCTGTTTTTT. Amino acids: CSVPGGGLNTGELFF.

V is TRBV9 and J is TRBJ2-3; TRBD2 aligns across 8 bases. The CDR3 covers 15 residues. The V and J ends lost 4 bases and 2 bases, in that order; junction bases with no gene match: 6. Germline CDR1 and CDR2: SGDLS and YYNGEE. The CDR3 here is CASSYGGAVTDTQYF. CDR3 sequence (DNA): TGTGCCAGCAGCTACGGGGGGGCCGTCACAGATACGCAGTATTTT.